A single TCR beta chain is shown here with its context. The sample comes from a study of blood T cell repertoires in COVID-19. Background on the study: The United States, Italy and Spain provided the acute and convalescent COVID-19 samples. T cells, B-cell-depleted T cells, or PBMCs supplied cDNA or gDNA.

Looked up from germline, CDR1 is SGHVS and CDR2 is FQNEAQ. Trimming took 5 bases from V and 10 from J; bases not matched to a gene: 9. The CDR3 runs 15 residues. As originally analysed: Estimation of nucleated cell counts was performed using reference gene primer amplification. Produced via immunoSEQ multiplex PCR; TCRdb's table is partial and in-frame only. V, J and clone size are those of that table, while D and trimming were read from the DNA. The sample consists of about 200,000 clones, around 82% of them appearing once. This sequence was found in a woman in her 70s with acute or convalescent COVID-19. The chain uses TRBV7-8 and TRBJ2-1, with TRBD2 identical over 12 bases. The sequenced sample consisted of peripheral blood. This CDR3 is CASSTGTSGFEEQFF. In DNA form, the CDR3 reads TGTGCCAGCAGCACGGGGACTAGCGGGTTTGAGGAGCAGTTCTTC.